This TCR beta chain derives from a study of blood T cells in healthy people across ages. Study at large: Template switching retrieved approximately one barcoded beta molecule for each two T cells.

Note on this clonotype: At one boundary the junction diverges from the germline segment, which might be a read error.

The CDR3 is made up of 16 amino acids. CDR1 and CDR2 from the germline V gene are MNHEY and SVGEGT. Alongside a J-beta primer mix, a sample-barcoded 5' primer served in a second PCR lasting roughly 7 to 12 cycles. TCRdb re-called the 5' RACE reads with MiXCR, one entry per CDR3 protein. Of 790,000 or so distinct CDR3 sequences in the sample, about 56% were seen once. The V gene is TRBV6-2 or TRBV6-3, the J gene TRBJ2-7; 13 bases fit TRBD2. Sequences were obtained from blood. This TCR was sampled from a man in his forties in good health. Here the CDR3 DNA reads TGTGCCGGCAGTTACCCGGGACTAGCGGGACGGTACGAGCAGTACTTC. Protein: CAGSYPGLAGRYEQYF.